These 30 T cell receptor beta chains were sequenced from one sample in a study of cytomegalovirus exposure and HLA in healthy donors. 60 Vbeta and 13 Jbeta primers were used in PCR. Profiling relied on immunoSEQ multiplex PCR, and the TCRdb table lists in-frame clones only, not all of them. The sample lists about 190,000 clones, 70% to 90% seen once, with roughly 1.9% in the top ten. The sequenced sample consisted of PBMCs. The receptors come from a woman aged 18 to 35 in good health and CMV-seronegative.

This chain uses TRBV5-4 with TRBJ1-4; D is uncertain. CDR1 SGHNT and CDR2 YYREEE come from the germline V gene (reference sequence). Between the trimmed V and J ends, which lost 2 bases and 6 bases, there was a span of 8 bases. This CDR3 is built from 13 residues. In nucleotides, the CDR3 is TGTGCCAGCAGCTTTGAAGTAGATGAAAAACTGTTTTTT. Translated: CASSFEVDEKLFF.

The chain links TRBV7-2 to TRBJ1-2; D gene uncertain. The V end lost 5 bases, the J end lost 4 bases, and 17 bases lay between the germline ends. Germline V gene sequence: CDR1 SGHTA, CDR2 FQGNSA. The CDR3 extends over 15 amino acids. The CDR3: CASSPSGQIFYGYTF. The CDR3 DNA reads TGTGCCAGCAGCCCCTCAGGTCAGATTTTCTATGGCTACACCTTC.

V is TRBV6-5 and J is TRBJ1-5; 10 nucleotides line up with TRBD1. Losses at the gene ends were 5 bases for V and 5 bases for J; bases not matched to a gene: 6. The CDR3 sequence is 15 residues long. Per the germline V gene, CDR1 is MNHEY and CDR2 is SVGAGI. CDR3 nucleotides: TGTGCCAGCAGTCGAGAGACAGGGGGCTATCAGCCCCAGCATTTT. This sequence encodes CASSRETGGYQPQHF.

In its sample, this clone is medium-sized. Other nucleotide sequences in the sample specify the same CDR3. The chain employs TRBV30 and TRBJ1-2, with TRBD1 matching over 7 bases. The V and J ends lost 3 bases and 9 bases, in that order; junction bases with no gene match: 13. CDR3 length: 14 residues. Germline values: CDR1 GTSNPN, CDR2 SVGIG (reference sequence). The CDR3 DNA follows: TGTGCCTGGAGCCTGGGACAGCCGCTCGGGCGCTACACCTTC. The encoded protein is CAWSLGQPLGRYTF.

The chain is built from TRBV5-1 and TRBJ1-4; 7 nucleotides align to TRBD1. The V gene's germline CDR1 is SGHRS and CDR2 YFSETQ. The CDR3 runs 14 residues. Germline trimming cut 4 bases from V and 4 bases from J; bases unmatched to any gene: 4. The CDR3 protein is CASSPGQLNEKLFF. The CDR3, as DNA: TGCGCCAGCAGCCCGGGACAGCTTAATGAAAAACTGTTTTTT.

The chain carries TRBV7-9 and TRBJ1-1; D gene unclear. Germline CDR1 and CDR2: SEHNR and FQNEAQ (reference sequence). Trimming cost V 5 bases and J 4 bases, with 8 bases left between them. The CDR3 covers 12 residues. This CDR3 reads CASSPISTEAFF. The DNA of the CDR3 is TGTGCCAGCAGCCCTATATCCACTGAAGCTTTCTTT.

V gene TRBV5-6 combines with J gene TRBJ1-5; possibly TRBD1 for D (6 bases). The CDR3 runs to 14 residues. V lost 3 bases and J 5 bases, leaving 12 bases between the germline ends. In germline, CDR1 is SGHDT, CDR2 YYEEEE. This CDR3 reads CASSSGQSHQPQHF. CDR3 bases: TGTGCCAGCAGCTCCGGACAGAGCCATCAGCCCCAGCATTTT.

The chain joins TRBV4-3 to TRBJ2-7; the D gene is possibly TRBD2 (6 bases). The CDR3 sequence is 15 residues long. Trimming took 4 bases from V and 2 from J, leaving 15 bases between them. Per the germline V gene, CDR1 is LGHNA and CDR2 is YSLEER. CDR3 amino acids: CASSPQEGRAYEQYF. In DNA, the CDR3 is TGCGCCAGCAGCCCCCAGGAGGGCAGAGCCTACGAGCAGTACTTC.

This clone appeared a few times. The chain recombines TRBV5-8 with TRBJ1-1; 7 bases line up with TRBD1. Germline V lookup: CDR1 SGHTS, CDR2 YDEGEE. This CDR3 spans 15 amino acids. J was trimmed by 1 base and V by 4 bases; bases with no gene match: 7. CDR3 region: CASSRRQGWNTEAFF. CDR3 nucleotides: TGTGCCAGCAGCCGAAGACAGGGTTGGAACACTGAAGCTTTCTTT.

V usage is TRBV6-1 and J usage is TRBJ1-1; no clear D gene. V was pared by 6 bases and J by 4 bases, with 12 bases between. The CDR3 runs to 13 residues. Germline-derived CDR1 and CDR2 are MNHNS and SASEGT. The CDR3 coding sequence is TGTGCCAGCAGGACACCCTTGGGCACTGAAGCTTTCTTT. Encoded protein: CASRTPLGTEAFF.

The CDR3 loop is CASSPTGSSYEQYF. CDR3 nucleotide sequence: TGCGCCAGCAGCCCGACAGGCAGCTCCTACGAGCAGTACTTC. The chain is built from TRBV4-1 and TRBJ2-5, with D perhaps matching TRBD1 (6 bases). The J call may be faulty, since TRBJ2-7 better matches the DNA end. Looked up from germline, CDR1 is MGHRA and CDR2 is YSYEKL. This CDR3 spans 14 amino acids.

The V and J genes are TRBV4-2 and TRBJ2-3, with 12 bases fitting TRBD1. The junction had 5 bases not matched to a gene; V was cut back by 4 bases and J by 3 bases. CDR1 is LGHNA and CDR2 is YNFKEQ in the germline V gene. The CDR3 extends over 16 amino acids. CDR3 DNA sequence: TGTGCCAGCAGCCGGGGGGACAGGGGGCTTACAGATACGCAGTATTTT. Translated: CASSRGDRGLTDTQYF.

The chain couples TRBV6-6 to TRBJ2-1, with D possibly TRBD1 on 5 matching bases. Between the trimmed V and J ends, which lost 6 bases and 3 bases, there was a span of 12 bases. The CDR3 totals 14 residues. Looked up from germline, CDR1 is MNHNY and CDR2 is SVGAGI (reference sequence). This chain's CDR3 is CASRSDIYYNEQFF. CDR3 nucleotides: TGTGCCAGCAGATCGGACATCTACTACAATGAGCAGTTCTTC.

The chain joins TRBV11-3 to TRBJ2-7; 11 nucleotides align to TRBD2. The CDR3 covers 16 residues. Germline V CDR1 and CDR2: SGHNT, YENEEA. Trimming removed 1 base from V and 6 bases from J; junction bases left unmatched: 8. CDR3: CASSLVLAGGPGEQYF. The CDR3 nucleotides read TGTGCCAGCAGCTTAGTCTTAGCGGGAGGGCCCGGCGAGCAGTACTTC. The full variable domain, in which reference TRBV11-3 and TRBJ2-7 provide the parts outside the CDR3, is EAGVVQSPRYKIIEKKQPVAFWCNPISGHNTLYWYLQNLGQGPELLIRYENEEAVDDSQLPKDRFSAERLKGVDSTLKIQPAELGDSAVYLCASSLVLAGGPGEQYFGPGTRLTVT.

V gene TRBV14 combines with J gene TRBJ2-3; TRBD2 aligns across 7 bases. Germline V lookup: CDR1 SGHDN, CDR2 FVKESK. This CDR3 region has 14 residues. J gave up 0 bases and V 6 bases, and 3 bases lay outside the gene matches. CDR3 sequence: CASRPSGSTDTQYF. The CDR3 DNA follows: TGTGCCAGCAGGCCTAGCGGTAGCACAGATACGCAGTATTTT.

The J gene is TRBJ2-1, the V gene TRBV4-1; 7 bases match TRBD2. V lost 0 bases to trimming and J lost 4 bases; unmatched junction nucleotides: 6. Germline V gene sequence: CDR1 MGHRA, CDR2 YSYEKL. The CDR3 loop spans 16 amino acids. CDR3 bases: TGCGCCAGCAGCCAAGACCCCAGCGGGGTTTACAATGAGCAGTTCTTC. It codes for CASSQDPSGVYNEQFF.

In this sample, this clone turned up once. The chain couples TRBV5-1 to TRBJ2-1; 7 bases are shared with TRBD1. Germline trimming cut 5 bases from V and 4 bases from J; bases unmatched to any gene: 12. The germline gives CDR1 SGHRS, CDR2 YFSETQ. The CDR3 spans 16 residues. The CDR3 loop reads CASSRGTGVVYNEQFF. In DNA, the CDR3 is TGCGCCAGCAGTCGAGGTACAGGGGTGGTTTACAATGAGCAGTTCTTC.

The V gene is TRBV5-1, the J gene TRBJ2-5; a possible D gene is TRBD1 (6 bases). CDR1 is SGHRS and CDR2 is YFSETQ in the germline V gene. V was shortened by 5 bases and J by 8 bases, with 22 bases between the two germline ends. The CDR3 extends over 15 amino acids. CDR3 loop: CASRSEGGAGSTQYF. In nucleotides, the CDR3 is TGCGCCAGCAGGTCCGAAGGGGGAGCAGGTAGCACCCAGTACTTC.

This sequence joins TRBV18 and TRBJ2-1; no firm D call. The V gene lost 8 bases and the J gene lost 6 bases, with 11 bases spanning the gap. Germline CDR1 reads KGHSH; CDR2 reads LQKENI. This CDR3 region has 12 residues. CDR3 amino acids: CASAFRVNEQFF. The CDR3 coding sequence is TGTGCCAGCGCGTTCCGTGTCAATGAGCAGTTCTTC.

The chain recombines TRBV5-1 with TRBJ1-2; tentative D call: TRBD1 (6 bases). The ends were cut back, 4 bases at V and 6 bases at J, with 13 bases in the middle. This CDR3 comprises 13 residues. Germline CDR1 SGHRS, CDR2 YFSETQ. CDR3 sequence: CASSGQGYDGYTF. CDR3 nucleotide sequence: TGCGCCAGCAGCGGGCAGGGGTATGATGGCTACACCTTC.

The V gene is TRBV7-2, the J gene TRBJ2-7, with 7 positions matching TRBD2. Germline lookup yields CDR1 SGHTA and CDR2 FQGNSA. V shed 5 bases and J 1 base; nucleotides not matched to a gene: 8. This CDR3 contains 15 residues. As DNA, the CDR3 is TGTGCCAGCAGCCCGTGGGGGGGGGTATCCTACGAGCAGTACTTC. Residues: CASSPWGGVSYEQYF.

This clone is a singleton in its sample. This chain connects TRBV18 to TRBJ1-2, with 8 nucleotides matching TRBD1. CDR3 size: 13 residues. From germline, CDR1 is KGHSH and CDR2 LQKENI. With V trimmed by 4 bases and J by 4 bases, 2 bases remained unmatched. The CDR3 spells CASSLGTGYGYTF. The CDR3 DNA follows: TGTGCCAGCTCACTCGGGACAGGCTATGGCTACACCTTC.

V is TRBV6-5 and J is TRBJ2-6, with D uncertain. With 2 bases removed from V and 0 bases from J, the gap between germline ends came to 5 bases. The CDR3 loop spans 15 amino acids. CDR1 and CDR2 (germline): MNHEY, SVGAGI. The CDR3 protein is CASSYESSGANVLTF. In nucleotides, the CDR3 is TGTGCCAGCAGTTACGAGTCCTCTGGGGCCAACGTCCTGACTTTC.

The chain combines TRBV19 with TRBJ1-5; D gene ambiguous. The V gene's germline CDR1 is LNHDA and CDR2 SQIVND (reference sequence). V lost 6 bases, J lost 3 bases, and 12 bases lay in between. The CDR3 has 14 amino acids. CDR3 amino acids: CASRPTGSNQPQHF. DNA for the CDR3: TGTGCCAGTAGACCGACCGGGTCCAATCAGCCCCAGCATTTT.

The J gene is TRBJ2-7, the V gene TRBV7-8, with 11 bases aligning to TRBD2. Germline V CDR1 and CDR2: SGHVS, FQNEAQ. V was pared by 5 bases and J by 6 bases, with 3 bases of the junction left unmatched. This CDR3 is built from 13 residues. DNA of the CDR3: TGTGCCAGCAGCCATACTAGCGGGAGCGAGCAGTACTTC. Translated: CASSHTSGSEQYF.

The gene calls are TRBV18 and TRBJ1-6, with D hard to call. Germline CDR1 KGHSH, CDR2 LQKENI. The ends were cut back, 4 bases at V and 8 bases at J, with 9 bases in the middle. The CDR3 extends over 13 amino acids. CDR3 in DNA: TGTGCCAGCTCACAACTAGACGATTCACCCCTCCACTTT. Residues: CASSQLDDSPLHF.

This rearrangement joins TRBV18 to TRBJ1-1, with 7 bases matching TRBD1. The CDR3 consists of 15 residues. V was pared by 6 bases and J by 3 bases, with 10 bases of the junction left unmatched. Per the germline V gene, CDR1 is KGHSH and CDR2 is LQKENI. This chain's CDR3 is CASSRDSSSHTEAFF. The CDR3 nucleotides are TGTGCCAGCTCGAGGGACAGTTCTTCGCACACTGAAGCTTTCTTT.

This clone has more than one count but fewer than ten. The rearrangement joins TRBV4-1 to TRBJ1-2; D is perhaps TRBD1 (6 bases). V was trimmed by 0 bases and J by 4 bases, leaving 18 bases between them. Germline values: CDR1 MGHRA, CDR2 YSYEKL. The CDR3 covers 17 residues. CDR3 DNA sequence: TGCGCCAGCAGCCAAGAAAGGACCCGGGGGGCGAGCTATGGCTACACCTTC. Translating it yields CASSQERTRGASYGYTF.

The chain recombines TRBV9 with TRBJ2-6, with D maybe TRBD1 (5 bases). CDR1 is SGDLS and CDR2 is YYNGEE in the germline V gene. The V end was cut by 4 bases, the J end by 5 bases, with 16 bases between. This CDR3 is 16 amino acids long. The CDR3 coding sequence is TGTGCCAGCAGCCTGACCAGACAGTACCGGGCCAACGTCCTGACTTTC. Encoded protein: CASSLTRQYRANVLTF.

The rearrangement uses TRBV20-1 and TRBJ2-3; D gene unclear. Trimming took off 6 bases at V and 5 bases at J, with 6 bases between the two ends. The CDR3 consists of 10 residues. The germline gives CDR1 DFQATT, CDR2 SNEGSKA (reference sequence). The CDR3 region has the DNA TGCAGTGCCCCTAGAGATACGCAGTATTTT. This gives the protein CSAPRDTQYF.